The 12 T cell receptor beta chains given below trace back to one sample, sequenced in a study of shared clonotypes between healthy human individuals. Some clones are missing from TCRdb's copy, which holds only in-frame ones; the method was immunoSEQ multiplex PCR. The table shows about 490,000 clones, with about 82% occurring only once. Sequenced sample: PBMCs. The receptors originated from a woman aged 35 to 49 in good health. Some clones in this sample may be carry-over from other donors' samples.

The genes are TRBV7-8 and TRBJ2-1; 9 bases line up with TRBD2. With 5 bases clipped from V and 2 bases from J, the junction kept 4 bases outside the gene matches. The V gene's germline CDR1 is SGHVS and CDR2 FQNEAQ. CDR3 length: 15 amino acids. CDR3 sequence (DNA): TGTGCCAGCAGCCCCAGACTAGCGGCCTACAATGAGCAGTTCTTC. Translation gives CASSPRLAAYNEQFF.

V is TRBV5-6 and J is TRBJ2-1; TRBD2 agrees at 7 bases. The germline gives CDR1 SGHDT, CDR2 YYEEEE. The CDR3 has 16 amino acids. J was trimmed by 4 bases and V by 4 bases; bases with no gene match: 11. The CDR3 DNA follows: TGTGCCAGCAGCCCGACGTGGAGCGGGGCTTACAATGAGCAGTTCTTC. It yields the protein CASSPTWSGAYNEQFF. The full variable domain, its missing parts supplied by reference TRBV5-6 and TRBJ2-1, is DAGVTQSPTHLIKTRGQQVTLRCSPKSGHDTVSWYQQALGQGPQFIFQYYEEEERQRGNFPDRFSGHQFPNYSSELNVNALLLGDSALYLCASSPTWSGAYNEQFFGPGTRLTVL.

This clone came up a few times. The chain is built from TRBV25-1 and TRBJ2-1, with D perhaps matching TRBD1 (8 bases). The CDR3 length is 15 residues. The ends were cut back, 5 bases at V and 10 bases at J, with 21 bases in the middle. Looked up from germline, CDR1 is MGHDK and CDR2 is SYGVNS. The chain's CDR3 is CASSPPAQGGREQFF. DNA for the CDR3: TGTGCCAGCAGTCCCCCCGCACAGGGGGGGAGGGAGCAGTTCTTC.

The chain combines TRBV30 with TRBJ2-5; tentatively, D is TRBD2 (6 bases). With the DNA end fitting TRBJ2-7 better, the J assignment may be wrong. This CDR3 is built from 14 residues. Germline assignment: CDR1 GTSNPN and CDR2 SVGIG (reference sequence). CDR3 in amino acids: CAWSGRGRTYEQYF. In nucleotides, the CDR3 is TGTGCCTGGAGTGGTAGAGGGAGGACGTACGAGCAGTACTTC.

This clone occurred a few times. The rearrangement joins TRBV7-3 to TRBJ2-7; D perhaps matches TRBD1 (5 bases). Deletions cut 2 bases from V and 5 bases from J, with 10 bases between. CDR1 is SGHTA and CDR2 is FQGTGA in the germline V gene. The CDR3 is 13 amino acids. The CDR3 DNA reads TGTGCCAGCAGCTTAGGCAGGGTCAACGAGCAGTACTTC. Protein: CASSLGRVNEQYF.

In the case of this clone: A clone one base away is much larger, so this may be a read error. The genes are TRBV7-7 and TRBJ2-1; 10 nucleotides align to TRBD2. CDR1 SSHAT and CDR2 FNYEAQ come from the germline V gene (reference sequence). The CDR3 spans 15 residues. The CDR3, as DNA: TGTGCTAGCAGCCCCGGGACTAGCGACTACAATGAGCAGTTCTTC. This gives the protein CASSPGTSDYNEQFF.

V gene TRBV28 combines with J gene TRBJ2-7; a weak D match, TRBD2 (5 bases). Looked up from germline, CDR1 is MDHEN and CDR2 is SYDVKM. There are 15 residues in the CDR3. Trimming cost V 5 bases and J 3 bases, with 17 bases left between them. The CDR3 sequence: CASSPGIGSVYEQYF. Here the CDR3 DNA reads TGTGCCAGCAGTCCTGGGATAGGGAGTGTCTACGAGCAGTACTTC.

J is TRBJ2-1 and V is TRBV9; 12 positions agree with TRBD2. This CDR3 is built from 17 residues. V shed 0 bases and J 6 bases; nucleotides not matched to a gene: 7. Germline CDR1 is SGDLS and CDR2 is YYNGEE. The CDR3 loop is CASSVELLAGGPNEQFF. The CDR3 nucleotides are TGTGCCAGCAGCGTAGAACTACTAGCGGGAGGCCCCAATGAGCAGTTCTTC.

At least ten counts were recorded for this clone. The CDR3 is CASSLAPAGTSGNTIYF. The CDR3 nucleotides are TGCGCCAGCAGCTTGGCGCCCGCTGGCACCTCTGGAAACACCATATATTTT. The gene calls are TRBV5-1 and TRBJ1-3; no clear D. This CDR3 is 17 amino acids long. Germline lookup yields CDR1 SGHRS and CDR2 YFSETQ. V was pared by 0 bases and J by 0 bases, with 13 bases between.

The rearrangement joins TRBV7-3 to TRBJ2-7; 8 nucleotides line up with TRBD1. The CDR3 spans 15 residues. The V and J ends lost 7 bases and 0 bases, in that order; junction bases with no gene match: 8. Germline V gene sequence: CDR1 SGHTA, CDR2 FQGTGA. CDR3 sequence reads: CASTRWDRPSYEQYF. The CDR3 DNA reads as TGTGCCAGCACCCGATGGGACAGGCCCTCCTACGAGCAGTACTTC.

The genes are TRBV5-4 and TRBJ2-3, with TRBD1 matching 9 bases. The CDR3 extends over 16 amino acids. J gave up 3 bases and V 4 bases, and 9 bases lay outside the gene matches. Germline V gene data show CDR1 as SGHNT and CDR2 as YYREEE (reference sequence). The CDR3: CASSPPRQGGTDTQYF. The CDR3 DNA reads TGTGCCAGCAGCCCCCCGAGACAGGGGGGAACAGATACGCAGTATTTT.

There are a few counts of this clone. DNA for the CDR3: TGTGCCAGCAATGGTTTTGGGGACAACCAAGAGACCCAGTACTTC. This translates into CASNGFGDNQETQYF. V usage is TRBV25-1 and J usage is TRBJ2-5; weak D call: TRBD1 (6 bases). Trimming pared 7 bases from V and 0 bases from J, leaving 15 bases between. The CDR3 is 15 residues long. Germline CDR1 reads MGHDK; CDR2 reads SYGVNS.